The clone carrying this T cell receptor beta chain showed up many times. A second about 7 to 11 cycle PCR used barcoded and J-beta primers. TCRdb reprocessed the 5' RACE reads with MiXCR, giving one entry per CDR3 protein. The table has nearly 1 million distinct CDR3 sequences, 51% seen once; the top ten hold about 22%. This sample is drawn from a study of blood T cells in healthy people across ages. In germline, CDR1 is KGHSH, CDR2 LQKENI. V gave up 4 bases and J gave up 3 bases, with 9 bases separating them. The CDR3 has 13 amino acids. The TCR sequence derives from an older woman in good health. The specimen sequenced was blood. The rearrangement links TRBV18 to TRBJ2-5, with unresolved D. CDR3 nucleotide sequence: TGTGCCAGCTCACTAACAGAGAAAGAGACCCAGTACTTC. Protein sequence: CASSLTEKETQYF.